This T cell receptor (beta chain) was found in a study of blood T cell repertoires in COVID-19. CDR3 length: 12 amino acids. V lost 0 bases and J 6 bases, leaving 5 bases between the germline ends. CDR1 GTSNPN and CDR2 SVGIG come from the germline V gene (reference sequence). The assay was immunoSEQ multiplex PCR, and TCRdb's table has in-frame clones only and misses some. The sample contains 150,000 to 200,000 clones, 80% to 90% of which appear only once. This receptor was identified in an elderly woman with acute or convalescent COVID-19. The sample comprised peripheral blood. This chain uses TRBV30 with TRBJ2-2; D unclear. Here the CDR3 reads CAWSVYAGELFF. In DNA form, the CDR3 reads TGTGCCTGGAGTGTTTATGCCGGGGAGCTGTTTTTT.